This passage covers 27 T cell receptor beta chains from one sample sequenced in a study of T cell changes during pregnancy in multiple sclerosis. Profiled with immunoSEQ multiplex PCR; TCRdb holds only in-frame clones, not every one. The profile shows tens of thousands of clones, 80% to 95% of them singletons. The sample consisted of peripheral blood, taken in the third trimester of pregnancy. These receptor sequences come from a female donor in good health, enrolled as a control in a pregnancy study.

The chain recombines TRBV29-1 with TRBJ1-5, with D tentatively TRBD1 (5 bases). V lost 4 bases to trimming and J lost 5 bases, with 12 bases between them. There are 13 residues in the CDR3. The germline V gene has CDR1 SQVTM and CDR2 ANQGSEA. CDR3 loop: CSVAWGEDQPQHF. CDR3 in DNA: TGCAGCGTTGCCTGGGGGGAGGATCAGCCCCAGCATTTT.

V usage is TRBV5-1 and J usage is TRBJ2-1, with 10 bases that match TRBD2. Losses at the gene ends were 3 bases for V and 8 bases for J; bases not matched to a gene: 2. There are 13 residues in the CDR3. The germline V gene has CDR1 SGHRS and CDR2 YFSETQ. The CDR3 loop is CASSSSGSDEQFF. The CDR3 nucleotides are TGCGCCAGCAGCTCTAGCGGGAGCGATGAGCAGTTCTTC.

The DNA of the CDR3 is TGTGCCAGCAGTCCAACCAGGGTGGGGGGCTACACCTTC. Amino acids: CASSPTRVGGYTF. The chain couples TRBV6-5 to TRBJ1-2; possible D gene TRBD1, 5 bases. V was cut by 5 bases and J by 8 bases, with 15 bases left in between. The germline gives CDR1 MNHEY, CDR2 SVGAGI. CDR3 size: 13 residues.

This chain uses TRBV6-5 with TRBJ1-2; the D is unclear. Trimming removed 3 bases from V and 2 bases from J, with 13 bases in between. CDR1 and CDR2 from the germline V gene are MNHEY and SVGAGI. The CDR3 spans 15 residues. This chain's CDR3 is CASSYSPGSNYGYTF. The CDR3 DNA sequence: TGTGCCAGCAGTTATTCCCCAGGCAGCAACTATGGCTACACCTTC.

The chain couples TRBV11-3 to TRBJ2-2; D perhaps matches TRBD2 (5 bases). V lost 4 bases to trimming and J lost 4 bases, with 13 bases between them. Germline lookup yields CDR1 SGHNT and CDR2 YENEEA. The length of the CDR3 is 15 residues. The CDR3 sequence is CASSWRTWPTGELFF. The DNA for the CDR3 is TGTGCCAGCAGCTGGAGGACGTGGCCCACCGGGGAGCTGTTTTTT. The complete variable domain, with remaining parts taken from reference TRBV11-3 and TRBJ2-2, reads EAGVVQSPRYKIIEKKQPVAFWCNPISGHNTLYWYLQNLGQGPELLIRYENEEAVDDSQLPKDRFSAERLKGVDSTLKIQPAELGDSAVYLCASSWRTWPTGELFFGEGSRLTVL.

This rearrangement joins TRBV5-4 to TRBJ2-7; 7 bases fit TRBD1. The CDR3 has 15 amino acids. Germline-derived CDR1 and CDR2 are SGHNT and YYREEE (reference sequence). Germline trimming cut 3 bases from V and 0 bases from J; bases unmatched to any gene: 6. CDR3 region: CASSSSGQPSYEQYF. CDR3 nucleotide sequence: TGTGCCAGCAGCTCGTCGGGACAGCCCTCCTACGAGCAGTACTTC.

The rearrangement joins TRBV2 to TRBJ2-1, with 13 nucleotides matching TRBD2. The germline CDR1 and CDR2 sequences are SNHLY and FYNNEI. The V gene end was trimmed by 3 bases and the J gene end by 9 bases; junction bases not matched to a gene: 5. The CDR3 loop spans 15 amino acids. The CDR3 DNA is TGTGCCAGCAGTGACACTAGCGGGAGGGCGGCTGAGCAGTTCTTC. Translating it yields CASSDTSGRAAEQFF.

The chain couples TRBV2 to TRBJ2-1; D gene ambiguous. The CDR3 totals 16 residues. Germline CDR1 reads SNHLY; CDR2 reads FYNNEI. The V end lost 4 bases, the J end lost 0 bases, and 13 bases lay between the germline ends. CDR3 bases: TGTGCCAGCAGTGGAGGAGCCAGAGACTCCTACAATGAGCAGTTCTTC. This sequence encodes CASSGGARDSYNEQFF.

The CDR3 sequence: CASSYSQGLNTEAFF. CDR3 nucleotides: TGTGCCAGCAGTTACTCTCAGGGCTTGAACACTGAAGCTTTCTTT. This sequence joins TRBV6-5 and TRBJ1-1, with D perhaps TRBD1 (5 bases). This CDR3 has 15 amino acids. Trimming removed 0 bases at V and 0 bases at J, with 8 bases between. Germline V lookup: CDR1 MNHEY, CDR2 SVGAGI.

This clone was recorded once. The J gene is TRBJ2-7, the V gene TRBV5-1; D may be TRBD1 (6 bases). CDR1 and CDR2 (germline): SGHRS, YFSETQ. This CDR3 spans 15 amino acids. Trimming pared 4 bases from V and 0 bases from J, leaving 14 bases between. CDR3 region: CASSPRDTYSYEQYF. CDR3 sequence (DNA): TGCGCCAGCAGCCCCCGGGACACCTACTCCTACGAGCAGTACTTC.

The rearrangement uses TRBV7-2 and TRBJ1-2, with 9 bases aligning to TRBD1. CDR1 and CDR2 from the germline V gene are SGHTA and FQGNSA. This CDR3 region has 16 residues. The V and J ends lost 4 bases and 8 bases, in that order; junction bases with no gene match: 14. The CDR3 DNA reads as TGTGCCAGCAGCTCCATAGGGGGGGACAGGGTGCGCGGCTACACCTTC. Its translation: CASSSIGGDRVRGYTF.

J is TRBJ2-1 and V is TRBV20-1, with D perhaps TRBD1 (5 bases). The CDR3 has 11 amino acids. Between the trimmed V and J ends, which lost 6 bases and 6 bases, there was a span of 9 bases. Germline V gene sequence: CDR1 DFQATT, CDR2 SNEGSKA (reference sequence). The CDR3 is CSASRGNEQFF. In DNA form, the CDR3 reads TGCAGTGCCTCAAGGGGCAATGAGCAGTTCTTC.

This sequence joins TRBV7-2 and TRBJ2-7, with 12 bases that match TRBD2. This CDR3 has 16 residues. CDR1 SGHTA and CDR2 FQGNSA come from the germline V gene. With V trimmed by 1 base and J by 3 bases, 4 bases remained unmatched. Written as DNA, the CDR3 is TGTGCCAGCAGCTTAGGACTAGCGGGAGAGGGCTACGAGCAGTACTTC. Amino acids: CASSLGLAGEGYEQYF.

The sample holds one count of this clone. The gene calls are TRBV4-1 and TRBJ2-1, with a tentative D call TRBD2 (5 bases). Per the germline V gene, CDR1 is MGHRA and CDR2 is YSYEKL. The CDR3 is made up of 13 amino acids. V lost 5 bases and J lost 1, with 6 bases in between. The CDR3 sequence: CASSGESYNEQFF. Here the CDR3 DNA reads TGCGCCAGCAGCGGGGAGTCCTACAATGAGCAGTTCTTC.

The V call is TRBV5-1, the J call TRBJ1-4, with D possibly matching TRBD1 (6 bases). Germline CDR1 is SGHRS and CDR2 is YFSETQ. CDR3 length equals 16 residues. Trimming shortened V by 4 bases and J by 0 bases, and 13 bases separated the two germline ends. CDR3 sequence (DNA): TGCGCCAGCAGCCTCGGGACAACTGCAACTAATGAAAAACTGTTTTTT. It is translated as CASSLGTTATNEKLFF. The full variable domain, rest sourced from reference TRBV5-1 and TRBJ1-4, is KAGVTQTPRYLIKTRGQQVTLSCSPISGHRSVSWYQQTPGQGLQFLFEYFSETQRNKGNFPGRFSGRQFSNSRSEMNVSTLELGDSALYLCASSLGTTATNEKLFFGSGTQLSVL.

This chain uses TRBV5-1 with TRBJ1-1; no reliable D call. Germline CDR1 and CDR2: SGHRS and YFSETQ. The germline V and J ends were trimmed by 2 bases and 1 base, with 6 bases remaining between them. The length of the CDR3 is 13 residues. CDR3 DNA sequence: TGCGCCAGCAGCTTTACAGCGAACACTGAAGCTTTCTTT. Translated: CASSFTANTEAFF.

In DNA form, the CDR3 reads TGTGCCAGCACCCAACCTTTGAGCGCCAGCAATCAGCCCCAGCATTTT. It encodes CASTQPLSASNQPQHF. The V gene is TRBV28, the J gene TRBJ1-5; D gene ambiguous. CDR1 is MDHEN, CDR2 SYDVKM, per germline. V lost 7 bases to trimming and J lost 1 base, with 17 bases between them. The CDR3 is 16 amino acids.

V is TRBV5-1 and J is TRBJ2-1; tentatively, D is TRBD2 (7 bases). The CDR3 totals 15 residues. V was cut by 3 bases and J by 9 bases, with 19 bases left in between. CDR1 is SGHRS, CDR2 YFSETQ, per germline. This CDR3 reads CASSSGVGGLGEQFF. The CDR3, as DNA: TGCGCCAGCAGCTCGGGCGTGGGGGGGCTCGGTGAGCAGTTCTTC. The full variable domain, rest sourced from reference TRBV5-1 and TRBJ2-1, is KAGVTQTPRYLIKTRGQQVTLSCSPISGHRSVSWYQQTPGQGLQFLFEYFSETQRNKGNFPGRFSGRQFSNSRSEMNVSTLELGDSALYLCASSSGVGGLGEQFFGPGTRLTVL.

The chain couples TRBV19 to TRBJ1-1, with D uncertain. Deletions cut 5 bases from V and 4 bases from J, with 5 bases between. Germline V lookup: CDR1 LNHDA, CDR2 SQIVND (reference sequence). The CDR3 is 11 amino acids. CDR3 DNA: TGTGCCAGTAGTTTCAGCACTGAAGCTTTCTTT. This encodes CASSFSTEAFF.

The sample holds many counts of this clone. CDR3 protein: CSVGRGAYEQYF. The CDR3 region has the DNA TGCAGCGTTGGCAGGGGTGCCTACGAGCAGTACTTC. V gene TRBV29-1 combines with J gene TRBJ2-7, with TRBD1 as a possible D gene (6 bases). The CDR3 loop spans 12 amino acids. Trimming stripped 4 bases from V and 2 bases from J, with 9 bases between. Germline V gene sequence: CDR1 SQVTM, CDR2 ANQGSEA.

The genes are TRBV30 and TRBJ1-1; 7 nucleotides match TRBD1. Unmatched junction bases numbered 6, after V lost 7 bases and J lost 4 bases. Germline values: CDR1 GTSNPN, CDR2 SVGIG (reference sequence). The CDR3 is 12 residues long. The CDR3 region is CALTGDPTEAFF. The CDR3 coding sequence is TGTGCCTTAACAGGGGACCCCACTGAAGCTTTCTTT. Drawing the rest from reference TRBV30 and TRBJ1-1, the complete variable domain is SQTIHQWPATLVQPVGSPLSLECTVEGTSNPNLYWYRQAAGRGLQLLFYSVGIGQISSEVPQNLSASRPQDRQFILSSKKLLLSDSGFYLCALTGDPTEAFFGQGTRLTVV.

The CDR3 nucleotides are TGTGCCAGCAGCCGGGACACGTCCTACGAGCAGTACTTC. This gives the protein CASSRDTSYEQYF. The gene calls are TRBV5-8 and TRBJ2-7; D might be TRBD1 (6 bases). This CDR3 is built from 13 residues. Trimming pared 4 bases from V and 1 base from J, leaving 9 bases between. The germline CDR1 and CDR2 sequences are SGHTS and YDEGEE.

J is TRBJ2-1 and V is TRBV7-9, with D maybe TRBD1 (6 bases). The ends were cut back, 5 bases at V and 4 bases at J, with 12 bases in the middle. Germline CDR1 and CDR2: SEHNR and FQNEAQ (reference sequence). The CDR3 runs to 14 residues. The CDR3 reads CASSPDRLYNEQFF. The CDR3 region has the DNA TGTGCCAGCAGCCCCGACAGGCTATACAATGAGCAGTTCTTC.

The rearrangement links TRBV14 to TRBJ1-1; D gene unclear. The length of the CDR3 is 14 residues. Trimming removed 1 base from V and 0 bases from J, with 6 bases in between. From germline, CDR1 is SGHDN and CDR2 FVKESK. CDR3 residues: CASSQVSVNTEAFF. The CDR3, as DNA: TGTGCCAGCAGCCAAGTGTCGGTGAACACTGAAGCTTTCTTT.

J is TRBJ2-7 and V is TRBV6-6; D unresolved. This CDR3 contains 14 residues. Germline V CDR1 and CDR2: MNHNY, SVGAGI (reference sequence). V dropped 8 bases and J dropped 3 bases, with 17 bases sitting between them. CDR3 DNA sequence: TGTGCCAGCCGTACCCTGTTACAGCACTACGAGCAGTACTTC. It encodes CASRTLLQHYEQYF.

A single count supports this clone. V and J are TRBV28 and TRBJ1-1, with D possibly TRBD1 on 5 matching bases. V lost 6 bases and J lost 1, with 12 bases in between. There are 14 residues in the CDR3. Germline loops: CDR1 MDHEN, CDR2 SYDVKM. CDR3 nucleotide sequence: TGTGCCAGCAGCTTACAGGCCCCGAACACTGAAGCTTTCTTT. Protein sequence: CASSLQAPNTEAFF.

The chain joins TRBV28 to TRBJ1-4; weak D call: TRBD1 (6 bases). Germline assignment: CDR1 MDHEN and CDR2 SYDVKM. V was pared by 5 bases and J by 13 bases, with 23 bases between. This CDR3 has 15 residues. The CDR3: CASSLRQAAFGGLFF. CDR3 nucleotides: TGTGCCAGCAGTCTCCGACAGGCCGCCTTTGGTGGACTGTTTTTT. Based on the CDR3 plus reference TRBV28 and TRBJ1-4, the full variable domain is DVKVTQSSRYLVKRTGEKVFLECVQDMDHENMFWYRQDPGLGLRLIYFSYDVKMKEKGDIPEGYSVSREKKERFSLILESASTNQTSMYLCASSLRQAAFGGLFFGSGTQLSVL.